The T cell receptor (beta chain) described here comes from a study of CD8+CD57+ T cells in acquired aplastic anemia. Background on the study: Sorted cells (CD4+ and CD8+) yielded DNA amounts that averaged roughly 3.5 ug. Findings and caveats of the study: Patients versus controls showed no significant CD8+ Simpson's diversity difference. It was found that nearly 30 CD8+ CDR3 sequences were shared between patients and controls.

Trimming took off 1 base at V and 5 bases at J, with 11 bases between the two ends. The CDR3 is made up of 14 amino acids. Looked up from germline, CDR1 is SGHTA and CDR2 is FQGNSA. The sample holds many counts of this clonotype. The antigen remains unidentified. Profiling of TCR beta VDJ combinations and CDR3 sequences used genomic DNA as template. TCRdb passed the reads through MiXCR, listing each CDR3 protein once. The sample yields 150,000 to 200,000 distinct CDR3 sequences, 55% to 70% seen once. The sequence was obtained from a human donor with severe aplastic anemia or a healthy control (not recorded which). The V call is TRBV7-2, the J call TRBJ1-1; D ambiguous. Sequenced input: sorted CD4+, CD8+, or CD8+CD57+ T cells (not recorded which) from PBMCs. The CDR3: CASSLDRAMTEAFF. Here the CDR3 DNA reads TGTGCCAGCAGCTTAGATCGGGCAATGACTGAAGCTTTCTTT. Full variable domain (missing parts from reference TRBV7-2 and TRBJ1-1): GAGVSQSPSNKVTEKGKDVELRCDPISGHTALYWYRQSLGQGLEFLIYFQGNSAPDKSGLPSDRFSAERTGGSVSTLTIQRTQQEDSAVYLCASSLDRAMTEAFFGQGTRLTVV.